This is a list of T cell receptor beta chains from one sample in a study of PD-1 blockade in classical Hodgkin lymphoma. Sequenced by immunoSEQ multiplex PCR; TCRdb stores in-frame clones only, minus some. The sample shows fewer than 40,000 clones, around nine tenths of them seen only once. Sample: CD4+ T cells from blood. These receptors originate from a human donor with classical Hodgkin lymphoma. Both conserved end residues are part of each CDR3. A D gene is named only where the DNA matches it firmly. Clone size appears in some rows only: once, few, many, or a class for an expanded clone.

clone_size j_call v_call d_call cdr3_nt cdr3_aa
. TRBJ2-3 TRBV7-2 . TGTGCCAGCAGCTTAGAGGGGAAGGGTACAGATACGCAGTATTTT CASSLEGKGTDTQYF
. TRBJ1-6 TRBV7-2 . TGTGCCAGCAGCCGAGAGAGCTCCTATAATTCACCCCTCCACTTT CASSRESSYNSPLHF
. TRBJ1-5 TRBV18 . TGTGCCAGCTCACCGAGCTGGCAGCCCCAGCATTTT CASSPSWQPQHF
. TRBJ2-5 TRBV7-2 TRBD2 TGTGCCAGCATGAGGCGGGAGTATGAGACCCAGTACTTC CASMRREYETQYF
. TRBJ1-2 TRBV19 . TGTGCCAGTAGTCTACTGACAGGCCTTAGTGGCTACACCTTC CASSLLTGLSGYTF
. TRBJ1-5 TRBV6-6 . TGTGCCAGCGGCGAGTACAATCAGCCCCAGCATTTT CASGEYNQPQHF
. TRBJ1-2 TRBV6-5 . TGTGCCAGCAGTTACTCGATACGGAGGGCGTATGGCTACACCTTC CASSYSIRRAYGYTF
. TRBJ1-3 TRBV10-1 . TGCGCCAGCAGTGAGTCTCCCGGTCGAAACACCATATATTTT CASSESPGRNTIYF
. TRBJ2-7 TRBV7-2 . TGTGCCAGCAGCACCACAGTTAGCTACGAGCAGTACTTC CASSTTVSYEQYF
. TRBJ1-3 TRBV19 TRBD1 TGTGCCACCTCCAGGGGACAGGACTCTGGAAACACCATATATTTT CATSRGQDSGNTIYF
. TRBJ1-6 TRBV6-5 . TGTGCCAGCAGTTACTCGTTTGCAAAGGGTGGATCACCCCTCCACTTT CASSYSFAKGGSPLHF
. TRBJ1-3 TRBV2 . TGTGCCAGCAAGGAGGCAGGTTCTGGAAACACCATATATTTT CASKEAGSGNTIYF
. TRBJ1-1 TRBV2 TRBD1 TGTGCCAGCAGTGAGAACAGGGGTACTGAAGCTTTCTTT CASSENRGTEAFF
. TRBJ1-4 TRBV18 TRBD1 TGTGCCAGCTCATCACAGGGGGCGGATAATGAAAAACTGTTTTTT CASSSQGADNEKLFF
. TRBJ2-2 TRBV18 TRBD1 TGTGCCAGCCAGGAGCCGAACAGGGGGAACACCGGGGAGCTGTTTTTT CASQEPNRGNTGELFF
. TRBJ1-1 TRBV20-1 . TGCAGTGCGGAGGGTGGTTCGGCTTTCTTT CSAEGGSAFF
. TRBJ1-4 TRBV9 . TGTGCCAGCAGCCCCCGACCGGAGGGAAAACTGTTTTTT CASSPRPEGKLFF
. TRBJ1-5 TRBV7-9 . TGTGCCAGCAGCTTATGGGGCGTCGAAGCCAATCAGCCCCAGCATTTT CASSLWGVEANQPQHF
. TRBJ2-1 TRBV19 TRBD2 TGTGCCAGTAGGACTCAGGGACTAGCGGGGGGCAATGAGCAGTTCTTC CASRTQGLAGGNEQFF
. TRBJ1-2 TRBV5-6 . TGTGCCAGTAGGGGAAACTATGGCTACACCTTC CASRGNYGYTF
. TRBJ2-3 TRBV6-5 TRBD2 TGTGCCAGCAGTAGGACTAGCGCCGATACGCAGTATTTT CASSRTSADTQYF
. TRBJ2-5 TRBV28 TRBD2 TGTGCCAGCAGGGAAGCGGGGCAAGAGACCCAGTACTTC CASREAGQETQYF
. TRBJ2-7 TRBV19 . TGTGCCAGTAGTATACTCGGTCCGGCGGGCTCCTACGAGCAGTACTTC CASSILGPAGSYEQYF
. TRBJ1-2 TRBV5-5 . TGTGCCAGCAGCTTCGGGATCCGAGGGCCTTATGGCTACACCTTC CASSFGIRGPYGYTF
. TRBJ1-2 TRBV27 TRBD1 TGTGCCAGCAGGACAGGGGGCTATGGCTACACCTTC CASRTGGYGYTF
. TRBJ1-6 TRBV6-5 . TGTGCCAGCCGGAGTCCGACAGGTTCTTCATCACCCCTCCACTTT CASRSPTGSSSPLHF
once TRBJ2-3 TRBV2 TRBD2 TGTGCCAGCAGCTCAAGCGGGAGAGATACGCAGTATTTT CASSSSGRDTQYF
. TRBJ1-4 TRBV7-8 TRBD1 TGTGCCAGCAGTTCCCGGGCAACAGGGGGCGCGAGTGAAAAACTGTTTTTT CASSSRATGGASEKLFF
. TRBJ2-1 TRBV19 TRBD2 TGTGCCAGTAGTAGGGAGGGGACTAGCAACGAGCAGTTCTTC CASSREGTSNEQFF
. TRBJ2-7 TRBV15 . TGTGCCACCAGCAGAGGGACCGGGACTGACTACGAGCAGTACTTC CATSRGTGTDYEQYF
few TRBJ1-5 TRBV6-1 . TGTGCCAGCAGTGGAGTTAGCAATCAGCCCCAGCATTTT CASSGVSNQPQHF
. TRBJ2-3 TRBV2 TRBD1 TGTGCCAGCAGTGAGCGGGACAGGGGATTCGGTACGCAGTATTTT CASSERDRGFGTQYF
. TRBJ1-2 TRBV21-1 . TGTGCCAGCAGCAAAGTTTATCAAGGGGGAGGCTATGGCTACACCTTC CASSKVYQGGGYGYTF
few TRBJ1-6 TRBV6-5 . TGTGCCAGCAGAGCCCAGAGGGGCAATTCACCCCTCCACTTT CASRAQRGNSPLHF
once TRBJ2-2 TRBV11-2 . TGTGCCAGCAGCCCCCCCGGGAACACCGGGGAGCTGTTTTTT CASSPPGNTGELFF
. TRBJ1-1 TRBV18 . TGCGCCACAAAAGAGGGTTTGGGGAACACTGAAGCTTTCTTT CATKEGLGNTEAFF
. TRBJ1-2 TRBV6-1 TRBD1 TGTGCCAGCAGTGAAGTCAGGGGGCTTGGCTACACCTTC CASSEVRGLGYTF
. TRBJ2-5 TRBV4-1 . TGCGCCAGCAGCCAAGATCTGCTGGTAGGGGGGACCCAGTACTTC CASSQDLLVGGTQYF
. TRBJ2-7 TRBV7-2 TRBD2 TGTGCCAGCACCCAAGGACTAGCGGGATCCTACGAGCAGTACTTC CASTQGLAGSYEQYF
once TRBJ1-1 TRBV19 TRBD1 TGTGCCAGTAGTATAAACAGGGGGAACACTGAAGCTTTCTTT CASSINRGNTEAFF